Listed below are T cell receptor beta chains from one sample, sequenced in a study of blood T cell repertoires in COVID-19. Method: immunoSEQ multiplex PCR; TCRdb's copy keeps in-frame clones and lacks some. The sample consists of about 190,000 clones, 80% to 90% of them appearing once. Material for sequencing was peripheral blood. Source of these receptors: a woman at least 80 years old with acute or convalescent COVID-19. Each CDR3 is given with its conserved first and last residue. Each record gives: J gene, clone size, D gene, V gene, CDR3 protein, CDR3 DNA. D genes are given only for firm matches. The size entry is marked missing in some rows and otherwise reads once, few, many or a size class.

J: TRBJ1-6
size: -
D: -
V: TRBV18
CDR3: CASSPGPDHTYSPLHF
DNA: TGTGCCAGCTCACCGGGGCCGGACCATACGTATTCACCCCTCCACTTT

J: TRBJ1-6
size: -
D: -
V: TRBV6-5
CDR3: CASRNNQNSPLHF
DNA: TGTGCCAGCAGGAACAACCAAAATTCACCCCTCCACTTT

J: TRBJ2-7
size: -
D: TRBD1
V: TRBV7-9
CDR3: CASSDRQGAYEQYF
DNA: TGTGCCAGCAGCGATAGACAGGGGGCCTACGAGCAGTACTTC

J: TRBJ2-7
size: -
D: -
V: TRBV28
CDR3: CASSFEESSGYEQYF
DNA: TGTGCCAGCAGTTTTGAAGAGTCCTCCGGCTACGAGCAGTACTTC

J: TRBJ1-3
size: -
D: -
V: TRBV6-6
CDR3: CASSYQLARNTIYF
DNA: TGTGCCAGCAGTTACCAACTTGCGAGGAACACCATATATTTT

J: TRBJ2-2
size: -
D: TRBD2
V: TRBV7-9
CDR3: CASSLLAGGTGELFF
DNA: TGTGCCAGCAGCTTATTAGCGGGAGGCACCGGGGAGCTGTTTTTT

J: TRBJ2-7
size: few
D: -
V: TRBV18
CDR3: CASSPQSDYEQYF
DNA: TGTGCCAGCTCACCACAGAGCGATTACGAGCAGTACTTC

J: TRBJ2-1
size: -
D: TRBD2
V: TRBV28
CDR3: CASRRQALAGVKYEQFF
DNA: TGTGCCAGCAGGAGACAAGCCCTAGCGGGAGTTAAATATGAGCAGTTCTTC

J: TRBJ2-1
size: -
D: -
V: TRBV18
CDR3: CASSSTLGGDEQFF
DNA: TGTGCCAGCTCATCTACTTTGGGGGGTGATGAGCAGTTCTTC

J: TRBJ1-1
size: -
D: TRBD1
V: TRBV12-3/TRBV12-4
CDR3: CASTRQGAEAFF
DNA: TGTGCCAGCACTCGGCAGGGGGCTGAAGCTTTCTTT

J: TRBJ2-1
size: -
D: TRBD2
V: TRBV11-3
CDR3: CASSLGGLVGRADNEQFF
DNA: TGTGCCAGCAGCTTAGGCGGGCTGGTCGGGAGGGCCGACAATGAGCAGTTCTTC

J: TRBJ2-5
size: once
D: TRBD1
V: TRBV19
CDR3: CASSTVTGGLRETQYF
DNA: TGTGCCAGTAGTACGGTGACAGGGGGCTTACGGGAGACCCAGTACTTC

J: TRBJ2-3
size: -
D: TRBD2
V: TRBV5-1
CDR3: CASSPTSGSRPGTQYF
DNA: TGCGCCAGCAGCCCGACTAGCGGGAGCCGTCCCGGTACGCAGTATTTT

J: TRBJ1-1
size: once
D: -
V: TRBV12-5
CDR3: CASGPRVSNTEAFF
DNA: TGTGCTAGTGGTCCCAGGGTTTCGAACACTGAAGCTTTCTTT

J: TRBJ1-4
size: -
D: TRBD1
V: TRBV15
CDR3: CATSRAKLGQGGEKLFF
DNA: TGTGCCACCAGCAGAGCCAAACTAGGACAGGGTGGGGAAAAACTGTTTTTT

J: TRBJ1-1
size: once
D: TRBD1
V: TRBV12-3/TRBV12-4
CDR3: CASRGTVNTEAFF
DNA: TGTGCCAGCAGGGGGACAGTGAACACTGAAGCTTTCTTT

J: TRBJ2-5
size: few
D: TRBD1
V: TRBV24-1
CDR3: CATSDSGQGASKTQYF
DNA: TGTGCCACCAGTGACTCCGGACAGGGGGCTTCGAAGACCCAGTACTTC

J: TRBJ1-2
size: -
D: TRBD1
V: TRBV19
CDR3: CASGTGEKIYGYTF
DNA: TGTGCCAGTGGGACAGGGGAAAAGATCTATGGCTACACCTTC

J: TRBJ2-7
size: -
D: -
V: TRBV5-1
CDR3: CASSLGTDYEQYF
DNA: TGCGCCAGCAGCTTGGGGACAGACTACGAGCAGTACTTC

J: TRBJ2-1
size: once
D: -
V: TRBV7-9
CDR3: CASSLGDGSGNEQFF
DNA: TGTGCCAGCAGCTTAGGAGACGGGAGCGGGAATGAGCAGTTCTTC

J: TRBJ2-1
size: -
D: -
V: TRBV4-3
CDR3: CASSQGRWGRGIF
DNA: -

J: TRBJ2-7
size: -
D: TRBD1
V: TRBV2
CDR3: CASSERGQGRYEQYF
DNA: TGTGCCAGCAGTGAAAGGGGACAGGGGCGCTACGAGCAGTACTTC

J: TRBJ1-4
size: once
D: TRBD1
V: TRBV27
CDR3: CASTSRGLNEKLFF
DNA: TGTGCCAGCACTTCCAGGGGGCTTAATGAAAAACTGTTTTTT